These 16 T cell receptor beta chains were all obtained from the same sample, sequenced in a study of cytotoxic CD8 clonotypes in ibrutinib-treated CLL. The data were produced by immunoSEQ multiplex PCR, yet TCRdb's version contains in-frame clones alone and is incomplete. The table has about 140,000 clones, 80% seen once. Sequencing used PBMCs, obtained after 36 months of ibrutinib treatment. The receptors stem from a human donor with chronic lymphocytic leukemia.

The V and J genes are TRBV6-5 and TRBJ1-4; D not resolved. The CDR3 has 16 residues. CDR1 MNHEY and CDR2 SVGAGI come from the germline V gene. Trimming pared 0 bases from V and 1 base from J, leaving 9 bases between. The CDR3 bases are TGTGCCAGCAGTTACTCGGTACAGTTAACTAATGAAAAACTGTTTTTT. Translating it yields CASSYSVQLTNEKLFF.

V is TRBV6-1 and J is TRBJ2-7, with D uncertain. CDR1 and CDR2 (germline): MNHNS, SASEGT. This CDR3 is built from 13 residues. The V end lost 10 bases, the J end lost 4 bases, and 17 bases lay between the germline ends. CDR3 in amino acids: CATSLLAGYEQYF. CDR3 bases: TGTGCCACTTCCCTTTTGGCTGGGTACGAGCAGTACTTC.

V gene TRBV6-5 combines with J gene TRBJ1-5; D is perhaps TRBD1 (5 bases). Germline values: CDR1 MNHEY, CDR2 SVGAGI. V lost 6 bases to trimming and J lost 4 bases, with 10 bases between them. CDR3 length: 13 residues. CDR3 amino acids: CASSPTENQPQHF. The CDR3 region has the DNA TGTGCCAGCAGCCCGACAGAGAATCAGCCCCAGCATTTT.

V is TRBV5-1 and J is TRBJ2-5, with D possibly TRBD2 on 6 matching bases. CDR1 and CDR2 (germline): SGHRS, YFSETQ. This CDR3 has 11 residues. Between the trimmed V and J ends, which lost 5 bases and 4 bases, there was a span of 6 bases. The CDR3 loop reads CASREGETQYF. CDR3 bases: TGCGCCAGCAGGGAGGGAGAGACCCAGTACTTC.

The chain employs TRBV7-9 and TRBJ1-3; D uncertain. Germline CDR1 is SEHNR and CDR2 is FQNEAQ (reference sequence). V was trimmed by 3 bases and J by 7 bases, leaving 16 bases between them. This CDR3 is built from 15 residues. The CDR3 is CASSFVSLPDNTIYF. DNA for the CDR3: TGTGCCAGCAGCTTTGTGAGTTTACCAGACAACACCATATATTTT.

This chain uses TRBV28 with TRBJ2-6; D may be TRBD2 (6 bases). Trimming took off 5 bases at V and 12 bases at J, with 11 bases between the two ends. In germline, CDR1 is MDHEN, CDR2 SYDVKM. The CDR3 is made up of 12 amino acids. CDR3: CASSKGRSVLTF. The CDR3 coding sequence is TGTGCCAGCAGTAAAGGGAGGAGCGTCCTGACTTTC.

This chain uses TRBV5-1 with TRBJ1-1; D gene unclear. This CDR3 has 13 amino acids. Trimming took 0 bases from V and 11 from J, leaving 14 bases between them. Germline V gene lookup returns CDR1 SGHRS and CDR2 YFSETQ. The CDR3 DNA reads TGCGCCAGCAGCTTGGAGCCCCCCTCTTTGGCTTTCTTT. Protein product: CASSLEPPSLAFF.

CDR3 sequence reads: CASSLVRDSYEAFF. CDR3 sequence (DNA): TGTGCCAGCAGCCTCGTCCGGGACAGTTATGAAGCTTTCTTT. The J gene is TRBJ1-1, the V gene TRBV6-5; TRBD1 matches at 7 bases. V was clipped by 6 bases and J by 7 bases; unmatched bases: 11. Germline lookup yields CDR1 MNHEY and CDR2 SVGAGI. CDR3 length: 14 residues.

The CDR3 DNA sequence: TGCGCCAGCAGCTTCAACATGGTGGCGGTGAACACTGAAGCTTTCTTT. Its translation: CASSFNMVAVNTEAFF. The chain links TRBV5-1 to TRBJ1-1, with unresolved D. V was pared by 2 bases and J by 0 bases, with 14 bases between. The length of the CDR3 is 16 residues. Germline loops: CDR1 SGHRS, CDR2 YFSETQ.

V is TRBV30 and J is TRBJ1-4, with unresolved D. The germline V gene encodes CDR1 GTSNPN and CDR2 SVGIG (reference sequence). Trimming stripped 0 bases from V and 0 bases from J, with 20 bases between. The CDR3 is 19 amino acids. The CDR3 here is CAWSVQRTFAPATNEKLFF. The CDR3 region has the DNA TGTGCCTGGAGTGTACAAAGGACCTTCGCACCCGCAACTAATGAAAAACTGTTTTTT. The variable domain in full, completed from reference TRBV30 and TRBJ1-4, reads SQTIHQWPATLVQPVGSPLSLECTVEGTSNPNLYWYRQAAGRGLQLLFYSVGIGQISSEVPQNLSASRPQDRQFILSSKKLLLSDSGFYLCAWSVQRTFAPATNEKLFFGSGTQLSVL.

The genes are TRBV28 and TRBJ1-1; 7 bases match TRBD1. From germline, CDR1 is MDHEN and CDR2 SYDVKM. The CDR3 loop spans 14 amino acids. The V segment lost 5 bases and the J segment 8 bases; nucleotides outside the gene matches: 11. The CDR3 reads CASSQIEGAREAFF. The CDR3 DNA sequence: TGTGCCAGCAGTCAGATCGAGGGGGCGCGAGAAGCTTTCTTT.

The table lists this clone with a count of one. The chain recombines TRBV7-2 with TRBJ1-2, with 8 bases matching TRBD1. Germline loops: CDR1 SGHTA, CDR2 FQGNSA. The J segment lost 7 bases and the V segment lost 4 bases, leaving 17 bases of the junction unmatched. The CDR3 is made up of 17 amino acids. The DNA of the CDR3 is TGTGCCAGCAGCTGGCCGGCCGGGACAGGACATTTAATTGGCTACACCTTC. It codes for CASSWPAGTGHLIGYTF.

This chain uses TRBV12-1 with TRBJ2-4; the table's D call, TRBD2, was not checked against the DNA. TRBV12-1 counts as a pseudogene. The CDR3 sequence is 20 residues long. CDR3 amino acids: CASSFNMGLAVTVAKNIQYF. The CDR3 nucleotides read TGTGCCAGCAGCTTTAATATGGGACTAGCGGTGACAGTGGCCAAAAACATTCAGTACTTC.

The rearrangement uses TRBV18 and TRBJ2-2; TRBD1 is a possible D gene (6 bases). Trimming stripped 1 base from V and 4 bases from J, with 16 bases between. The CDR3 is 17 amino acids. The germline gives CDR1 KGHSH, CDR2 LQKENI. CDR3 sequence (DNA): TGTGCCAGCTCACCACTTCGTGAGACAGGCTCCACCGGGGAGCTGTTTTTT. This translates into CASSPLRETGSTGELFF. The variable domain in full, completed from reference TRBV18 and TRBJ2-2, reads NAGVMQNPRHLVRRRGQEARLRCSPMKGHSHVYWYRQLPEEGLKFMVYLQKENIIDESGMPKERFSAEFPKEGPSILRIQQVVRGDSAAYFCASSPLRETGSTGELFFGEGSRLTVL.

This chain links TRBV28 with TRBJ1-3; TRBD1 aligns across 7 bases. V was clipped by 3 bases and J by 0 bases; unmatched bases: 8. Germline CDR1 is MDHEN and CDR2 is SYDVKM. CDR3 size: 17 residues. CDR3 nucleotides: TGTGCCAGCAGTTTGTCGGGACAGTCTTTCTCTGGAAACACCATATATTTT. Encoded protein: CASSLSGQSFSGNTIYF. Combining the CDR3 with reference TRBV28 and TRBJ1-3 gives the whole variable domain DVKVTQSSRYLVKRTGEKVFLECVQDMDHENMFWYRQDPGLGLRLIYFSYDVKMKEKGDIPEGYSVSREKKERFSLILESASTNQTSMYLCASSLSGQSFSGNTIYFGEGSWLTVV.

The V and J genes are TRBV30 and TRBJ2-2; TRBD2 agrees at 13 bases. The CDR3 extends over 16 amino acids. CDR1 is GTSNPN, CDR2 SVGIG, per germline (reference sequence). The V gene end was trimmed by 1 base and the J gene end by 7 bases; junction bases not matched to a gene: 6. CDR3 nucleotides: TGTGCCTGGAGTGCTAGACTAGCGGGGGGCGGCGGGGAGCTGTTTTTT. Translating gives CAWSARLAGGGGELFF.